This T cell receptor beta chain was sequenced during a study of blood T cell repertoires in COVID-19. Study context: COVID-19 samples collected from the United States, Italy and Spain covered acute and convalescent phases. PBMCs, B-cell-depleted T cells, or T cells provided the cDNA or gDNA that made up the material.

The germline V gene has CDR1 MNHNS and CDR2 SASEGT. The trim removed 2 bases at V and 10 bases at J, leaving 12 bases unmatched. The CDR3 is 16 residues long. Original data processing: Amplification from reference gene primers served as the basis for estimated nucleated cell counts. Only in-frame clones appear in the TCRdb table, and some are missing; sequencing was by immunoSEQ multiplex PCR. The V and J calls and clone size were taken over from that table, and D and trimming were inferred from the DNA. The sample has about 220,000 clones, roughly four fifths seen once. Sequenced: peripheral blood. J is TRBJ2-3 and V is TRBV6-1, with 10 bases aligning to TRBD2. This TCR was recovered from a woman in her seventies with acute or convalescent COVID-19. This chain's CDR3 is CASSEMGSGGALSQYF. Written as DNA, the CDR3 is TGTGCCAGCAGTGAAATGGGAAGCGGGGGGGCGCTTTCGCAGTATTTT.